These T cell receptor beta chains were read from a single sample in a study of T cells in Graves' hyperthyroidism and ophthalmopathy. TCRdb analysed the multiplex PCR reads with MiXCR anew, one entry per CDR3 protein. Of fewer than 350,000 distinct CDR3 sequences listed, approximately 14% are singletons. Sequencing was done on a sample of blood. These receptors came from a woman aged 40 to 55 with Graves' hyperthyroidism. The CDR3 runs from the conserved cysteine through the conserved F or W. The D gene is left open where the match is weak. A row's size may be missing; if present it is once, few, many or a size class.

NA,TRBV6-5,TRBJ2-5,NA,CASSYSTETQYF,TGTGCCAGCAGTTACTCGACGGAGACCCAGTACTTC
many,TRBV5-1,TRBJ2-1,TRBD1,CASSLGDRVEDEQFF,TGCGCCAGCAGCTTGGGGGACAGGGTAGAGGATGAGCAGTTCTTC
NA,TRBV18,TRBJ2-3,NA,CASSPPRAGTDTQYF,TGTGCCAGCTCACCACCGAGGGCGGGCACAGATACGCAGTATTTT
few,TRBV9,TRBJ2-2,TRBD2,CASSVVTGGPVGELFF,TGTGCCAGCAGCGTAGTCACGGGAGGGCCAGTAGGGGAGCTGTTTTTT
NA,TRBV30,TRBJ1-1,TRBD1,CAWSVQGARTEAFF,TGTGCCTGGAGTGTACAGGGGGCGCGTACTGAAGCTTTCTTT
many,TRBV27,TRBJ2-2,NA,CASSGTFGIGELFF,TGTGCCAGCAGTGGGACTTTCGGGATTGGGGAGCTGTTTTTT
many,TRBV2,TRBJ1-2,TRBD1,CAIDRGYGYTF,TGTGCCATTGACAGGGGCTATGGCTACACCTTC
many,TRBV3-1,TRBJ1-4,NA,CASSKRRGATNEKLFF,TGTGCCAGCAGCAAACGGCGGGGGGCGACTAATGAAAAACTGTTTTTT
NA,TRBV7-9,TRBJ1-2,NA,CASSARDGYGYTF,TGTGCCAGCAGCGCCCGGGACGGCTATGGCTACACCTTC
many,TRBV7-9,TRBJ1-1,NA,CASSLGLGGDTEAFF,TGTGCCAGCAGCTTAGGTCTGGGAGGGGATACTGAAGCTTTCTTT
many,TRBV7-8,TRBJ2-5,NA,CASSRGGTSETQYF,TGTGCCAGCAGCAGAGGGGGGACATCGGAGACCCAGTACTTC
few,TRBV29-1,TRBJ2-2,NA,CSVEDGLITGELFF,TGCAGCGTTGAAGACGGGCTTATCACCGGGGAGCTGTTTTTT
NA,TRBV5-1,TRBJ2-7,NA,CASSLSGYEQHF,TGCGCCAGCAGCTTGTCCGGCTACGAGCAGCACTTC
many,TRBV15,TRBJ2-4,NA,CATSPRTAVLLAKNIQYF,TGTGCCACCAGTCCCCGGACAGCGGTTCTACTAGCCAAAAACATTCAGTACTTC
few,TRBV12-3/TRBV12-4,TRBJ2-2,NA,CASRPGTAGTGELFF,TGTGCCAGCAGGCCCGGGACAGCGGGCACCGGGGAGCTGTTTTTT
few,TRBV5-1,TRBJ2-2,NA,CASSLRTDGELFF,TGCGCCAGCAGCTTGAGGACTGACGGGGAGCTGTTTTTT
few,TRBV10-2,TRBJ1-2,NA,CASSVFLEDYGYTF,TGCGCCAGCAGTGTGTTCCTCGAGGACTATGGCTACACCTTC
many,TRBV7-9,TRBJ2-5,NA,CASSLAENQETQYF,TGTGCCAGCAGCTTGGCAGAAAACCAAGAGACCCAGTACTTC
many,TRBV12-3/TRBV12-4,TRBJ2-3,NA,CASRPDTDTQYF,TGTGCCAGCAGACCTGACACAGATACGCAGTATTTT
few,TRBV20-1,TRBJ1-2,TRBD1,CSARGDRGFYGYTF,TGCAGTGCTAGAGGGGACAGGGGTTTTTATGGCTACACCTTC
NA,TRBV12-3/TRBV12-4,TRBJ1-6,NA,CASSGSGTRSSYNSPLHF,TGTGCCAGCAGCGGGTCTGGTACACGGAGCTCCTATAATTCACCCCTCCACTTT
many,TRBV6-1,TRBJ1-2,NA,CASSYGRQNYGYTF,TGTGCCAGCAGTTACGGCCGGCAGAACTATGGCTACACCTTC
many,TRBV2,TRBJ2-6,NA,CASSDRTGPGANVLTF,TGTGCCAGCAGTGATAGGACGGGACCTGGGGCCAACGTCCTGACTTTC
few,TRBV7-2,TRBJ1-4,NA,CASSLGSGGVQLFF,TGTGCCAGCAGCTTGGGCTCGGGGGGTGTGCAACTGTTTTTT
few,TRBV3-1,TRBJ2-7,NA,CASQGNSYEQYF,TGTGCCAGCCAGGGGAATTCCTACGAGCAGTACTTC
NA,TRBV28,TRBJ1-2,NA,CASRTGATHDGYTF,TGTGCCAGCAGGACCGGGGCGACCCACGACGGCTACACCTTC
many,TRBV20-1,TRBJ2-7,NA,CSARIRHEQYF,TGCAGTGCTAGAATCCGTCACGAGCAGTACTTC
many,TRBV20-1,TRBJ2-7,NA,CSARILGTPAAVEQYF,TGCAGTGCTAGAATTTTGGGGACCCCCGCGGCGGTCGAGCAGTACTTC
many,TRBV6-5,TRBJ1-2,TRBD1,CASSYGTELPYGYTF,TGTGCCAGCAGTTACGGGACAGAACTACCCTATGGCTACACCTTC
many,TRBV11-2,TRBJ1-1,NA,CASSPASNTEAFF,TGTGCCAGCAGCCCGGCCTCGAACACTGAAGCTTTCTTT
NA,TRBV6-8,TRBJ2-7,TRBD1,CASSSQGAYEQYF,TGTGCCAGCAGTTCCCAGGGGGCCTACGAGCAGTACTTC
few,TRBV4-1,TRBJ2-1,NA,CASNPSLGNEQFF,TGCGCCAGCAACCCCTCCCTAGGAAATGAGCAGTTCTTC
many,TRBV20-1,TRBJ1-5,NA,CSARGASGQPQHF,TGCAGTGCTAGAGGGGCCTCCGGACAGCCCCAGCATTTT
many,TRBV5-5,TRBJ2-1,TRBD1,CASITGTGSPNEQFF,TGTGCCAGCATTACCGGGACAGGGTCCCCCAATGAGCAGTTCTTC
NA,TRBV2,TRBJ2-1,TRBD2,CASSDGTSQFF,TGTGCCAGCAGTGATGGGACTAGTCAGTTCTTC
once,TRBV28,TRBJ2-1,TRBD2,CASSPFNSGVSSYNEQFF,TGTGCCAGCAGTCCTTTTAATAGCGGGGTAAGCTCCTACAATGAGCAGTTCTTC
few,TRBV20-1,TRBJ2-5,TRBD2,CSAPVAGQETQYF,TGCAGTGCTCCAGTAGCGGGTCAAGAGACCCAGTACTTC
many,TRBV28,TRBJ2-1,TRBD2,CASRLTSGRYNEQFF,TGTGCCAGCAGGCTGACTAGCGGACGATACAATGAGCAGTTCTTC
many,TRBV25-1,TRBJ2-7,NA,CAIPERCWITYEQYF,TGTGCCATACCAGAGAGGTGTTGGATTACCTACGAGCAGTACTTC
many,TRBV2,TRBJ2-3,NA,CASSPRTITDTQYF,TGTGCCAGCAGTCCGAGGACGATAACAGATACGCAGTATTTT
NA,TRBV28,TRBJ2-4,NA,CASSLPHRVEPAENIQYF,TGTGCCAGCAGTTTACCCCACAGGGTTGAACCAGCCGAAAACATTCAGTACTTC
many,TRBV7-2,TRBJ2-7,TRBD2,CASSPSPSGNYEQYF,TGTGCCAGCAGCCCCTCCCCAAGCGGGAACTACGAGCAGTACTTC
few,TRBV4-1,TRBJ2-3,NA,CASSQGVVGVGGTDTQYF,TGCGCCAGCAGCCAAGGGGTCGTGGGAGTCGGAGGCACAGATACGCAGTATTTT